The T cell receptor (beta chain) described here comes from a study of T cell responses to AZD1222 COVID-19 vaccine. Notes on the study in general: Researchers took repertoire samples only after the peak T cell response had come.

In regard to this clone: Antigen specificity is unknown.

Sequenced by immunoSEQ multiplex PCR; TCRdb stores in-frame clones only, minus some. Of roughly 140,000 clones listed, roughly nine tenths are singletons. CDR3 length: 18 residues. The V gene's germline CDR1 is LGHDT and CDR2 YNNKEL (reference sequence). V was trimmed by 3 bases and J by 1 base, leaving 20 bases between them. Sequences were derived from peripheral blood, sampled 28 days after the second AZD1222 dose. This receptor was taken from an adult who received the AZD1222 COVID-19 vaccine. The chain employs TRBV3-1 (or the pseudogene TRBV3-2) and TRBJ2-3; maybe TRBD2 (5 bases). The CDR3 nucleotides are TGTGCCAGCAGCCATCCCAAGGAGGCGACGCGGGGCACAGATACGCAGTATTTT. It encodes CASSHPKEATRGTDTQYF.